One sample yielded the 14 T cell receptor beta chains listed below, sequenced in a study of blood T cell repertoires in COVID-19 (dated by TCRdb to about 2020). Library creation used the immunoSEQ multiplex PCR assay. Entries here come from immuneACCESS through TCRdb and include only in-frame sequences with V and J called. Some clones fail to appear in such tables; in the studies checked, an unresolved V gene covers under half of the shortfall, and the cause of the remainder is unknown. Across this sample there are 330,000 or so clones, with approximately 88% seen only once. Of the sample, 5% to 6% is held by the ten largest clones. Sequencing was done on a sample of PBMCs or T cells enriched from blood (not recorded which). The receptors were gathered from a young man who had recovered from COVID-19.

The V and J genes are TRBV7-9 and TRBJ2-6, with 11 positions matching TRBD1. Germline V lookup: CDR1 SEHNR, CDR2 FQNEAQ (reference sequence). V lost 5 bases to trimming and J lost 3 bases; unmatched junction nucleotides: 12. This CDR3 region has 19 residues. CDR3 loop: CASSPSGQGAAHGANVLTF. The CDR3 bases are TGTGCCAGCAGCCCCTCCGGACAGGGGGCGGCGCATGGGGCCAACGTCCTGACTTTC.

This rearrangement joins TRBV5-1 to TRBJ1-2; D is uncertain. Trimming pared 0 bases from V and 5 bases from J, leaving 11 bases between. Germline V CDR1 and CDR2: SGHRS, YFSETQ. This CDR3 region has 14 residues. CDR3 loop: CASSLGRLDYGYTF. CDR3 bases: TGCGCCAGCAGCTTGGGGCGACTAGATTATGGCTACACCTTC.

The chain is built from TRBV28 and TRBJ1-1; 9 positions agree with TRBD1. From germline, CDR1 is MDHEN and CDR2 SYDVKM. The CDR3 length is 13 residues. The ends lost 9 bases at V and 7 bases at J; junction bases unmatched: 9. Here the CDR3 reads CASNRGLEVEAFF. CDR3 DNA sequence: TGTGCCAGTAACAGGGGGCTGGAGGTTGAAGCTTTCTTT. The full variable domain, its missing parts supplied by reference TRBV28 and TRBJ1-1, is DVKVTQSSRYLVKRTGEKVFLECVQDMDHENMFWYRQDPGLGLRLIYFSYDVKMKEKGDIPEGYSVSREKKERFSLILESASTNQTSMYLCASNRGLEVEAFFGQGTRLTVV.

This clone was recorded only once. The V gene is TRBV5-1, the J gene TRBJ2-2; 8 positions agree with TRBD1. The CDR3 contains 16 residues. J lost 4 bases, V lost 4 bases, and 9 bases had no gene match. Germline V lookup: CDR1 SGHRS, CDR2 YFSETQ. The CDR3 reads CASSPWTGSPTGELFF. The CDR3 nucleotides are TGCGCCAGCAGCCCCTGGACAGGGAGTCCCACCGGGGAGCTGTTTTTT.

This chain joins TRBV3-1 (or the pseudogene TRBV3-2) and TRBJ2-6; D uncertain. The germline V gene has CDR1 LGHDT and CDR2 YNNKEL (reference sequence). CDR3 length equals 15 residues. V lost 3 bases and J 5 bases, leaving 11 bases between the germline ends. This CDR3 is CASSQTGLWANVLTF. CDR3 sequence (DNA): TGTGCCAGCAGCCAGACGGGTCTCTGGGCCAACGTCCTGACTTTC.

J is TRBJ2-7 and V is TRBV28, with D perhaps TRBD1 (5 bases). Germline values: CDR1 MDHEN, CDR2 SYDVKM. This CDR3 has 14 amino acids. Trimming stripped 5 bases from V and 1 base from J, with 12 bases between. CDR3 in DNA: TGTGCCAGCAGTCCTCGGACATCTTCCTACGAGCAGTACTTC. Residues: CASSPRTSSYEQYF.

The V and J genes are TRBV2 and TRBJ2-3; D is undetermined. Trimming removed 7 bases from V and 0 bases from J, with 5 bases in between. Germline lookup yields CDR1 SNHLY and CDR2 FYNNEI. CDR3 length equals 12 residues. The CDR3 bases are TGTGCCAGCACACAAAGCACAGATACGCAGTATTTT. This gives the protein CASTQSTDTQYF. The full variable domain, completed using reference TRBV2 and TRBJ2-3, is EPEVTQTPSHQVTQMGQEVILRCVPISNHLYFYWYRQILGQKVEFLVSFYNNEISEKSEIFDDQFSVERPDGSNFTLKIRSTKLEDSAMYFCASTQSTDTQYFGPGTRLTVL.

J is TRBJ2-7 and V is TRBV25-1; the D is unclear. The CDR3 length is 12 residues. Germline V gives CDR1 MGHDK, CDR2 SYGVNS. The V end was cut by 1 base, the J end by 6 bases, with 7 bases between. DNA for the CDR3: TGTGCCAGCAGTGAATCTATCGGCGAGCAGTACTTC. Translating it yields CASSESIGEQYF.

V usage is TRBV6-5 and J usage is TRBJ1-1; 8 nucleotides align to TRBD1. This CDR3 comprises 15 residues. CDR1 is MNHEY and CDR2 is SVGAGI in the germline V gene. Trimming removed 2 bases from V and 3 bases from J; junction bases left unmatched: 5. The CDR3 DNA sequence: TGTGCCAGCAGTTACGTGACAGGGGTGGACACTGAAGCTTTCTTT. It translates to CASSYVTGVDTEAFF.

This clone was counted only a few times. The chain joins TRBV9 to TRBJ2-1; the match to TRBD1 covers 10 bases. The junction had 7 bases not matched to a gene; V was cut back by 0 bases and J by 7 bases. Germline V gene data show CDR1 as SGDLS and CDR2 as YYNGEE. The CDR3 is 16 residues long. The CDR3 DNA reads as TGTGCCAGCAGCGTAGGGGACAGGGGAGGTAGGAATGAGCAGTTCTTC. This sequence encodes CASSVGDRGGRNEQFF.

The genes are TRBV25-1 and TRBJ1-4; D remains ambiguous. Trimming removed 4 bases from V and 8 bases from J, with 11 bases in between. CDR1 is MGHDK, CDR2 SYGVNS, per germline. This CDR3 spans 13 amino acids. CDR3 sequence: CASSGQSMEKLFF. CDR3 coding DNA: TGTGCCAGCAGTGGGCAGTCAATGGAAAAACTGTTTTTT. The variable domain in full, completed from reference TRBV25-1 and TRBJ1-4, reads EADIYQTPRYLVIGTGKKITLECSQTMGHDKMYWYQQDPGMELHLIHYSYGVNSTEKGDLSSESTVSRIRTEHFPLTLESARPSHTSQYLCASSGQSMEKLFFGSGTQLSVL.

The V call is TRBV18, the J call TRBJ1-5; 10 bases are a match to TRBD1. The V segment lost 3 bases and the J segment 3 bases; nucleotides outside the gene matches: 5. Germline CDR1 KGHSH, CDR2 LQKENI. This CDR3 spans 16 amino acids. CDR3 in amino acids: CASSPGTGAYNQPQHF. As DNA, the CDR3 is TGTGCCAGCTCACCCGGGACAGGGGCATACAATCAGCCCCAGCATTTT.

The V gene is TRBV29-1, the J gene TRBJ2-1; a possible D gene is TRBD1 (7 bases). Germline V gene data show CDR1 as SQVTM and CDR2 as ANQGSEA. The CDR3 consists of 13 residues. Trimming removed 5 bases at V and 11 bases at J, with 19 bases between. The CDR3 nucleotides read TGCAGCGTTCTATCCCAGGGGGGACAGCAGCAGTTCTTC. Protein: CSVLSQGGQQQFF.

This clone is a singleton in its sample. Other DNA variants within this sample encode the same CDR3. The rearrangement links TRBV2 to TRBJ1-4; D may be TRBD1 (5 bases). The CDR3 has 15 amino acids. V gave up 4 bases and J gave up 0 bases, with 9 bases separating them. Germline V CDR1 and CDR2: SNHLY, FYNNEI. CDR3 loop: CASSVQGATNEKLFF. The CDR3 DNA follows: TGTGCCAGCAGTGTTCAGGGTGCAACTAATGAAAAACTGTTTTTT.